This T cell receptor (beta chain) comes out of a study of CD8 T cells in ankylosing spondylitis. Study-wide findings and caveats: Eight or nine highly homologous variants formed a TCR beta motif that appeared characteristic of ankylosing spondylitis blood.

This clonotype has a count of ten or more. Antigen unknown. Each CDR3 protein gets one entry after TCRdb re-called the 5' RACE reads with MiXCR. Of 200,000 to 300,000 distinct CDR3 sequences in the sample, 8.6% were seen once. The sequence came from a male donor with ankylosing spondylitis or in good health (not recorded which). Material for sequencing was blood, either unsorted or a sorted T cell fraction (not recorded which).

The CDR3 DNA follows: TGCAGCGTTGGCGGCAGGGGGCAGGGTTACGAGCAGTACTTC. Its translation: CSVGGRGQGYEQYF. The rearrangement uses TRBV29-1 and TRBJ2-7; 8 nucleotides align to TRBD1. The CDR3 is made up of 14 amino acids. Per the germline V gene, CDR1 is SQVTM and CDR2 is ANQGSEA. V shed 4 bases, J shed 4 bases, and the junction held 9 bases outside the gene matches.